Presented here are 8 T cell receptor beta chains from one specimen sequenced in a study of early T cells in non-severe SARS-CoV-2 infection. TCRdb reprocessed the 5' RACE reads with MiXCR, giving one entry per CDR3 protein. The sample consists of 84,000 or so distinct CDR3 sequences, around 15% of them appearing once. Sequenced sample: whole blood. The source of these receptors is an adult who was a healthcare worker with PCR-confirmed SARS-CoV-2 infection or an uninfected control (not recorded which).

This clonotype was seen only a few times. The chain links TRBV6-5 to TRBJ2-3, with 9 bases identical to TRBD2. Germline trimming cut 0 bases from V and 4 bases from J; bases unmatched to any gene: 11. Germline V gives CDR1 MNHEY, CDR2 SVGAGI. The CDR3 length is 18 residues. Here the CDR3 reads CASSYSAGGGGASDTQYF. CDR3 nucleotide sequence: TGTGCCAGCAGTTACTCGGCGGGTGGCGGGGGGGCGTCAGATACGCAGTATTTT.

The genes are TRBV6-2 or TRBV6-3 and TRBJ2-1; D is perhaps TRBD2 (6 bases). The germline V gene has CDR1 MNHEY and CDR2 SVGEGT. The V and J ends lost 6 bases and 8 bases respectively, with 11 bases between them. The CDR3 has 12 amino acids. The CDR3 coding sequence is TGTGCCAGCAGCAGGAGGGGTTATGAGCAGTTCTTC. Residues: CASSRRGYEQFF.

This clonotype showed up just a few times. No conserved phenylalanine or tryptophan is present at the end of the CDR3, so a read error is the likely explanation. The chain links TRBV6-6 to TRBJ2-7, with 7 bases lining up with TRBD1. V shed 2 bases, J shed 0 bases, and the junction held 4 bases outside the gene matches. From germline, CDR1 is MNHNY and CDR2 SVGAGI (reference sequence). The CDR3 totals 15 residues. The CDR3 protein is CASSYGTAPSYEQYL. The CDR3 DNA sequence: TGTGCCAGCAGTTACGGGACAGCACCCTCCTACGAGCAGTACCTC.

This CDR3 reads CASSFKQGALETQYF. CDR3 bases: TGTGCCAGCAGCTTCAAACAGGGGGCTTTAGAGACCCAGTACTTC. The gene calls are TRBV7-7 and TRBJ2-5; TRBD1 aligns across 9 bases. Germline V gene sequence: CDR1 SSHAT, CDR2 FNYEAQ (reference sequence). The CDR3 has 15 amino acids. V dropped 3 bases and J dropped 4; count of bases not matched to a gene: 6.

This chain joins TRBV5-5 and TRBJ1-1; no definite D call. The CDR3 runs 15 residues. Trimming cost V 0 bases and J 7 bases, with 16 bases left between them. Germline loops: CDR1 SGHKS, CDR2 YYEKEE (reference sequence). The CDR3, as DNA: TGTGCCAGCAGCTTGGTGGGCGAGGGTCTCGGTGAAGCTTTCTTT. As protein: CASSLVGEGLGEAFF.

The table lists this clonotype with many counts. This chain uses TRBV6-1 with TRBJ1-1; 11 bases line up with TRBD1. The germline V gene has CDR1 MNHNS and CDR2 SASEGT. V was pared by 5 bases and J by 3 bases, with 17 bases of the junction left unmatched. CDR3 size: 19 residues. CDR3 sequence (DNA): TGTGCCAGCAGTCCACGGGGTGGGACAGGGGGAAAAGGGGACACTGAAGCTTTCTTT. Translation gives CASSPRGGTGGKGDTEAFF.

This rearrangement joins TRBV28 to TRBJ1-4; 7 bases agree with TRBD1. The length of the CDR3 is 15 residues. J was trimmed by 10 bases and V by 5 bases; bases with no gene match: 13. Germline V gene data show CDR1 as MDHEN and CDR2 as SYDVKM. The CDR3 protein is CASSPQQGRMGKLFF. The CDR3 region has the DNA TGTGCCAGCAGTCCCCAACAGGGGCGGATGGGAAAACTGTTTTTT.

This clonotype has just a few counts. The CDR3 reads CASTSGVKLAKNIQYF. In DNA form, the CDR3 reads TGTGCCAGCACATCAGGCGTCAAACTAGCCAAAAACATTCAGTACTTC. The V call is TRBV18, the J call TRBJ2-4; D unresolved. CDR3 length: 16 amino acids. V lost 8 bases and J 0 bases, leaving 17 bases between the germline ends. Germline V gene sequence: CDR1 KGHSH, CDR2 LQKENI. Full variable domain (remainder filled in from reference TRBV18 and TRBJ2-4): NAGVMQNPRHLVRRRGQEARLRCSPMKGHSHVYWYRQLPEEGLKFMVYLQKENIIDESGMPKERFSAEFPKEGPSILRIQQVVRGDSAAYFCASTSGVKLAKNIQYFGAGTRLSVL.